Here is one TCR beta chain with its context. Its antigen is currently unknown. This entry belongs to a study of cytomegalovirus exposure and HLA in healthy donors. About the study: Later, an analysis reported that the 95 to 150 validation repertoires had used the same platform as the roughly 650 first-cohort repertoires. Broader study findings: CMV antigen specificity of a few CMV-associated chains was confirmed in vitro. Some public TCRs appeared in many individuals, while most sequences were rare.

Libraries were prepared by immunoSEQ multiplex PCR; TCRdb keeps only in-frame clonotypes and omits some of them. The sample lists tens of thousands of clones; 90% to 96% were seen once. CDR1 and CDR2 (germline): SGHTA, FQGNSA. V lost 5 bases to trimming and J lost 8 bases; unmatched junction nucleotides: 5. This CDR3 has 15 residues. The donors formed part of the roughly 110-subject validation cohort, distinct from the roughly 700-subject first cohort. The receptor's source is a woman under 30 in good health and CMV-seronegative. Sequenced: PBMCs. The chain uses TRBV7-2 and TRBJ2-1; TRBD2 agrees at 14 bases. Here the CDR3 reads CASSQGLAGGHEQFF. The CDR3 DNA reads TGTGCCAGCAGCCAAGGACTAGCGGGGGGCCATGAGCAGTTCTTC.